This T cell receptor (beta chain) was profiled in a study of radiotherapy plus CTLA-4 blockade in lung cancer. Study in general: With 31% of patients having disease control, objective responses were seen in approximately 17%. Study-wide points: TCR clones of tumor origin grew in blood after radiotherapy plus ipilimumab.

V was trimmed by 6 bases and J by 0 bases, leaving 6 bases between them. CDR1 and CDR2 from the germline V gene are ENHRY and SYGVKD. This CDR3 region has 13 residues. CTLA-4 blockade with ipilimumab, together with focal radiation, was given to patients with chemo-refractory metastatic non-small-cell lung cancer. Points on this clone: Its specificity is unknown.

Sequencing was performed with immunoSEQ multiplex PCR; in TCRdb, only in-frame clones are kept and a portion is missing. The table records 40,000 to 55,000 clones, 70% to 90% of them present only once. The TCR sequence derives from a human donor with non-small cell lung cancer that progressed on radiotherapy plus ipilimumab. Some clones in this sample may be carry-over from other donors' samples. Specimen: peripheral blood, collected from a patient treated with radiotherapy plus ipilimumab. The chain couples TRBV10-3 to TRBJ1-5; D remains unclear. The CDR3: CAISVNSNQPQHF. The CDR3 coding sequence is TGTGCCATCAGCGTTAATAGCAATCAGCCCCAGCATTTT.